By share, the clone carrying this T cell receptor (delta chain) counts as large (0.1 to 1%). Genomic DNA underwent 32-plex PCR targeting all 8 TRDV and 4 TRDJ genes. In around 3 barcoding PCR cycles, molecules received a 12-nucleotide UMI, then adapter PCR followed. TCRdb re-processed the multiplex PCR reads via CATT. In the table there are 1,500 to 2,000 delta-chain clones, over 10% of which are singletons. This sample is part of a study of DNA immune sequencing with unique molecular identifiers. This sequence originates from a human donor in good health. The specimen was gamma-delta T cells enriched from blood buffy coat, or unenriched PBMCs (not recorded which).

The CDR3 protein is CACDTVGSYTDKLIF. CDR3 sequence (DNA): TGTGCCTGTGACACCGTAGGGAGTTACACCGATAAACTCATCTTT. The chain couples TRDV2 to TRDJ1; no firm D call. V lost 0 bases and J lost 0, with 10 bases in between. Germline V gene sequence: CDR1 GEAIGNYY, CDR2 EKD. The CDR3 length is 15 residues.